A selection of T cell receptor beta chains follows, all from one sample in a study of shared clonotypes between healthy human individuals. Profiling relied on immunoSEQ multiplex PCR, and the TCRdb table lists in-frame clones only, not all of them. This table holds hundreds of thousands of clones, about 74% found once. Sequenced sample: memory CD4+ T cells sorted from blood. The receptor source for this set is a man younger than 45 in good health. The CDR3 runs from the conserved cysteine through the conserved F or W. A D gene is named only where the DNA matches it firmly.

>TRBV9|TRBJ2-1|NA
CASSVDPFDSTHLFF
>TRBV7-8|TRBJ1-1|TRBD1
CASSRTGAGGTEAFF
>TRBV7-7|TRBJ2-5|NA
CASSLDGLGGETQYF
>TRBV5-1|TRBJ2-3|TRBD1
CASSLAGDRGSDTQYF
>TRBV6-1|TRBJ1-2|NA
CASSSGYGYTF
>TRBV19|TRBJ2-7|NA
CASRSRGTSYEQYF
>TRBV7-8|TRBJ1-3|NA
CASSLVDRGNTIYF
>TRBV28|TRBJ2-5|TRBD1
CASRSIPGQGPSQYF
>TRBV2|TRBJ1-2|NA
CASSELRGYGYTF
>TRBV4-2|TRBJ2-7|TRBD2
CASSQMVAGVGEQYF
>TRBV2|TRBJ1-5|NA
CASGGAGGNQPQHF
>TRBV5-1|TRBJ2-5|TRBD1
CASSSGTAEETQYF
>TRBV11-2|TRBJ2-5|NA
CASSLGSLGSSKETQYF
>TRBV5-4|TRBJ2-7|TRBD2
CASSREAGASYEQYF
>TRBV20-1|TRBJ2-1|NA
CSARAVNEQFF
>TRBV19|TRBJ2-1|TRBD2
CASRMTSGADSYNEQFF
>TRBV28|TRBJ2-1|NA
CASRDSSRPYDEQFF
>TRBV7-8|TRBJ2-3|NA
CASSFLGRQIGGDTQYF
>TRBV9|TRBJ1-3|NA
CASSVVEGPGNTIYF
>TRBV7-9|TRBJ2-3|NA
CASSLGGAPLGTQYF
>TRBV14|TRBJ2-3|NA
CASVGHTQYF
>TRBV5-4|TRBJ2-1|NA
CASSEDINRNNEQFF
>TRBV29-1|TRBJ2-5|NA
CSVEETESETQYF
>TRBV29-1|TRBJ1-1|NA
CSVGGGKGDTEAFF
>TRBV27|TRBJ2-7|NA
CASSPHLSYEQYF
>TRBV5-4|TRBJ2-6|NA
CASSLDASGANVLTF
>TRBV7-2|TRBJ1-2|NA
CASSLKGIGYGYTF
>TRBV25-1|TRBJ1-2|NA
CASSPPGWSYGYTF